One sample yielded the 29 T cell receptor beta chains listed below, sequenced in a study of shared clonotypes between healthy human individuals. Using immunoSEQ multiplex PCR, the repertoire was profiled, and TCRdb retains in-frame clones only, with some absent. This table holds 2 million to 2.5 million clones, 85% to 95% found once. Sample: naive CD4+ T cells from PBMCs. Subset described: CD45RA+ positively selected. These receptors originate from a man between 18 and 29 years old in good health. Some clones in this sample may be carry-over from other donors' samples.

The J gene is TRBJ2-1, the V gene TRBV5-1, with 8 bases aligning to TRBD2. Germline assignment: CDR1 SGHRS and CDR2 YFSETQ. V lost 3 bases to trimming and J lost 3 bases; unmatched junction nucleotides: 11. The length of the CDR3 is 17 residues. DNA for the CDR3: TGCGCCAGCAGCTCCAACCCGCTAGCGGGCCTCTACAATGAGCAGTTCTTC. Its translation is CASSSNPLAGLYNEQFF. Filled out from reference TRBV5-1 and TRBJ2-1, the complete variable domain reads KAGVTQTPRYLIKTRGQQVTLSCSPISGHRSVSWYQQTPGQGLQFLFEYFSETQRNKGNFPGRFSGRQFSNSRSEMNVSTLELGDSALYLCASSSNPLAGLYNEQFFGPGTRLTVL.

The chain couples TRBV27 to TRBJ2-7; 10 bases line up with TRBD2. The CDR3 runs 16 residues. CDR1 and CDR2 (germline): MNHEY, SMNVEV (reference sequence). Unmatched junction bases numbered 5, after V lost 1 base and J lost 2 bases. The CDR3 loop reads CASSLLAGGNAYEQYF. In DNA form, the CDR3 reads TGTGCCAGCAGTTTATTAGCGGGAGGTAACGCCTACGAGCAGTACTTC.

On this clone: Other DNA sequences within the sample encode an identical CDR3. This chain's CDR3 is CASSVVAGGYNEQFF. The DNA of the CDR3 is TGTGCCAGCAGCGTAGTTGCGGGAGGATACAATGAGCAGTTCTTC. V and J are TRBV9 and TRBJ2-1; 8 bases fit TRBD2. The CDR3 extends over 15 amino acids. V trimming: 0 bases; J trimming: 4 bases; junction bases outside the gene matches: 3. CDR1 and CDR2 from the germline V gene are SGDLS and YYNGEE.

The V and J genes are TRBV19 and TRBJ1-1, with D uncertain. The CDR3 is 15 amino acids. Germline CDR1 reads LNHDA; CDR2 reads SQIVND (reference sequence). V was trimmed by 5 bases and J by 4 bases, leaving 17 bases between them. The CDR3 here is CASSRGRIEGTEAFF. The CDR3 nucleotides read TGTGCCAGTAGTCGAGGGAGAATTGAGGGCACTGAAGCTTTCTTT.

The DNA of the CDR3 is TGTGCCAGCAGCGTAGCTTCACAGATGTATGGCTACACCTTC. The encoded protein is CASSVASQMYGYTF. The V and J genes are TRBV9 and TRBJ1-2, with D hard to call. With 0 bases removed from V and 5 bases from J, the gap between germline ends came to 11 bases. The CDR3 length is 14 residues. The germline V gene has CDR1 SGDLS and CDR2 YYNGEE. The variable domain in full, with the rest retrieved from reference TRBV9 and TRBJ1-2, is DSGVTQTPKHLITATGQRVTLRCSPRSGDLSVYWYQQSLDQGLQFLIQYYNGEERAKGNILERFSAQQFPDLHSELNLSSLELGDSALYFCASSVASQMYGYTFGSGTRLTVV.

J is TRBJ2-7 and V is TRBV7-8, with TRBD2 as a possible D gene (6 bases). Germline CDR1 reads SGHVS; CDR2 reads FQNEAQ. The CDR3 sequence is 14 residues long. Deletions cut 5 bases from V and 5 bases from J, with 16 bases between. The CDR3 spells CASSTEPSVNEQYF. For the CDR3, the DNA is TGTGCCAGCAGCACAGAACCTAGCGTGAACGAGCAGTACTTC. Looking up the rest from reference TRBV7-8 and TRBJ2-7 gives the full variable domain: GAGVSQSPRYKVAKRGQDVALRCDPISGHVSLFWYQQALGQGPEFLTYFQNEAQLDKSGLPSDRFFAERPEGSVSTLKIQRTQQEDSAVYLCASSTEPSVNEQYFGPGTRLTVT.

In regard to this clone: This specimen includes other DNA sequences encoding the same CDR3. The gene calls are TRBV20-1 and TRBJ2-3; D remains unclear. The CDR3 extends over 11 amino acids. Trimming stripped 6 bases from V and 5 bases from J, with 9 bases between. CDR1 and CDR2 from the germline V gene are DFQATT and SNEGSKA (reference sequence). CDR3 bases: TGCAGTGCCCGAGGTGTAGATACGCAGTATTTT. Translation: CSARGVDTQYF.

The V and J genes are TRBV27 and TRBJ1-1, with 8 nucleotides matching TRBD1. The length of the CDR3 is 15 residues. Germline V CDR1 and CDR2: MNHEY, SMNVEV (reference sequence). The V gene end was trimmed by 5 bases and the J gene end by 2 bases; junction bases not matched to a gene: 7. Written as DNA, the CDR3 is TGTGCCAGCAGTCTAAAGACAGGGGTCAACACTGAAGCTTTCTTT. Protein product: CASSLKTGVNTEAFF.

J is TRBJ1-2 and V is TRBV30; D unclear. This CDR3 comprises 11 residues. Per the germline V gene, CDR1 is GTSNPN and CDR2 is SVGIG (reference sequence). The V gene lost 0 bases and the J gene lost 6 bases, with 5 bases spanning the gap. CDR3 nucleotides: TGTGCCTGGAGTGTTTTTCATGGCTACACCTTC. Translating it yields CAWSVFHGYTF.

The CDR3 protein is CASSRNGRGNEQYF. CDR3 bases: TGTGCCAGCAGCCGCAACGGGAGGGGCAACGAGCAGTACTTC. The rearrangement links TRBV7-9 to TRBJ2-7, with 8 bases fitting TRBD2. V lost 5 bases and J lost 5; bases outside the gene matches: 8. The CDR3 length is 14 residues. Germline V gene lookup returns CDR1 SEHNR and CDR2 FQNEAQ (reference sequence).

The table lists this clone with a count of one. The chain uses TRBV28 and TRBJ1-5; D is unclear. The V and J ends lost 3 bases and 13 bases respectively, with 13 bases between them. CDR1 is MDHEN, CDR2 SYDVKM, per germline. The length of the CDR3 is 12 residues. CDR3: CASSFLERQQHF. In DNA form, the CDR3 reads TGTGCCAGCAGTTTTTTAGAAAGACAACAGCATTTT.

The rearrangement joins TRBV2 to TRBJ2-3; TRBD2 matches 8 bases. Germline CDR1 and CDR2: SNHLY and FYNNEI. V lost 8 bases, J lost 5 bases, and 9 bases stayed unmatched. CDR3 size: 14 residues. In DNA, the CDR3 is TGTGCCAGCCGCCTGGCGGGAGGTATAGATACGCAGTATTTT. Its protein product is CASRLAGGIDTQYF.

CDR3 in amino acids: CASGLVRASGRLDTQYF. Here the CDR3 DNA reads TGTGCTAGTGGTTTGGTACGGGCTAGCGGGAGATTAGATACGCAGTATTTT. The chain employs TRBV12-5 and TRBJ2-3; 10 bases are a match to TRBD2. CDR1 is LGHNT, CDR2 FRNRAP, per germline. This CDR3 spans 17 amino acids. The V and J ends lost 0 bases and 5 bases, in that order; junction bases with no gene match: 8.

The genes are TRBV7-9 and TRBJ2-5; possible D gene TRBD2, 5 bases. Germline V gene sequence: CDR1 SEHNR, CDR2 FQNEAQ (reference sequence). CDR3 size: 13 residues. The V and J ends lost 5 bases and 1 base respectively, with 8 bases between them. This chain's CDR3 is CASSPRGQETQYF. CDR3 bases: TGTGCCAGCAGCCCACGGGGCCAAGAGACCCAGTACTTC.

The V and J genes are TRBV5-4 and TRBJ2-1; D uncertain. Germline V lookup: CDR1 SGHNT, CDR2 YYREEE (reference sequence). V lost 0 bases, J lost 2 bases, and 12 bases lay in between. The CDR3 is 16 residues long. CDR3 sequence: CASSLEAWATYNEQFF. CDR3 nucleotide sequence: TGTGCCAGCAGCTTGGAAGCTTGGGCCACCTACAATGAGCAGTTCTTC.

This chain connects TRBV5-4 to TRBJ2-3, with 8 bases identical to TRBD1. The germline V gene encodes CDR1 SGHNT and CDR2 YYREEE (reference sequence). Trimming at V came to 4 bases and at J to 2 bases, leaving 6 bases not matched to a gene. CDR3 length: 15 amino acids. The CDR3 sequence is CASSRQGTITDTQYF. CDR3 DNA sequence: TGTGCCAGCAGCAGACAGGGGACGATCACAGATACGCAGTATTTT.

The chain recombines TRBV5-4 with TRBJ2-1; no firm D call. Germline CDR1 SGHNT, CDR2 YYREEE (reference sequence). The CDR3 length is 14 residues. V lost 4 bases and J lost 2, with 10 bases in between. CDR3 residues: CASSRESPYNEQFF. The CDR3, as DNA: TGTGCCAGCAGCCGCGAGAGCCCCTACAATGAGCAGTTCTTC. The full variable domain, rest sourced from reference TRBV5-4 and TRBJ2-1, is ETGVTQSPTHLIKTRGQQVTLRCSSQSGHNTVSWYQQALGQGPQFIFQYYREEENGRGNFPPRFSGLQFPNYSSELNVNALELDDSALYLCASSRESPYNEQFFGPGTRLTVL.

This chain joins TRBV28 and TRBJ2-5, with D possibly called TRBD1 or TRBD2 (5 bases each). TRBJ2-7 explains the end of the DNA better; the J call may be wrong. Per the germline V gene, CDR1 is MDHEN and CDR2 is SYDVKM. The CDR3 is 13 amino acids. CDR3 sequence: CASSPRDRDEQYF. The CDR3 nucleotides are TGTGCCAGCAGTCCCCGGGACCGAGACGAGCAGTACTTC.

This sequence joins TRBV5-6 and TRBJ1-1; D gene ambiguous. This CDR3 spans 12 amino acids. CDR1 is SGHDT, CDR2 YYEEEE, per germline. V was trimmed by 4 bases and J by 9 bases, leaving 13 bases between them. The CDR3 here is CASSPRTEKAFF. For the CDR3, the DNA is TGTGCCAGCAGCCCCCGGACGGAGAAAGCTTTCTTT.

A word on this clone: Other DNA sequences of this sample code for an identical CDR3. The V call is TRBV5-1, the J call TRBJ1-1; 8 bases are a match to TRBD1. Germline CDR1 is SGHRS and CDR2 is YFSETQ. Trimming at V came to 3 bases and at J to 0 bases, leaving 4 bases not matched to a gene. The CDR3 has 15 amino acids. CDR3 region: CASSSRQGMNTEAFF. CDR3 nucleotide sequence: TGCGCCAGCAGCTCCCGACAGGGGATGAACACTGAAGCTTTCTTT. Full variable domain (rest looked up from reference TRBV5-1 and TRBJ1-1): KAGVTQTPRYLIKTRGQQVTLSCSPISGHRSVSWYQQTPGQGLQFLFEYFSETQRNKGNFPGRFSGRQFSNSRSEMNVSTLELGDSALYLCASSSRQGMNTEAFFGQGTRLTVV.

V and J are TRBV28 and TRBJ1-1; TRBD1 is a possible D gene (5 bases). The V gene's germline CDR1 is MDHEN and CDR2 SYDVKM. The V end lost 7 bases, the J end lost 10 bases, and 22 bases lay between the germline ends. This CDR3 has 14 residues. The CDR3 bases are TGTGCCAGCAATCTTGGCCAGGGCGCGAAGGGAGCTTTCTTT. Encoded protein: CASNLGQGAKGAFF.

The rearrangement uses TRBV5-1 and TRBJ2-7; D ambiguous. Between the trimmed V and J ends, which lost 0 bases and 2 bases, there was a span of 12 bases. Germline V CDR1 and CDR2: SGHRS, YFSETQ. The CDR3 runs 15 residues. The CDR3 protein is CASSLDWQSPYEQYF. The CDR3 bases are TGCGCCAGCAGCTTGGACTGGCAGAGCCCCTACGAGCAGTACTTC.

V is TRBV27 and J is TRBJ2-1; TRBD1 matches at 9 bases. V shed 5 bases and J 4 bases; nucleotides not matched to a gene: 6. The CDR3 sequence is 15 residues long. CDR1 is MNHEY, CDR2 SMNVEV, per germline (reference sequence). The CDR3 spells CASSRDRVRYNEQFF. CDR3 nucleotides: TGTGCCAGCAGTCGGGACAGGGTTAGATACAATGAGCAGTTCTTC.

CDR3 amino acids: CASSLYPSTTDTQYF. The CDR3 DNA reads as TGTGCCAGCAGCTTATACCCATCGACTACAGATACGCAGTATTTT. The chain uses TRBV7-3 and TRBJ2-3, with D uncertain. Germline V lookup: CDR1 SGHTA, CDR2 FQGTGA. The CDR3 length is 15 residues. V lost 2 bases and J 3 bases, leaving 12 bases between the germline ends.

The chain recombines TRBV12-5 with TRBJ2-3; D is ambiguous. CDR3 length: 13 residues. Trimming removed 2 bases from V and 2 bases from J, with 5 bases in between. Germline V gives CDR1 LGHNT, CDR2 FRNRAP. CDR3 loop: CASGLRNTDTQYF. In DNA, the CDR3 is TGTGCTAGTGGTTTGCGCAACACAGATACGCAGTATTTT.

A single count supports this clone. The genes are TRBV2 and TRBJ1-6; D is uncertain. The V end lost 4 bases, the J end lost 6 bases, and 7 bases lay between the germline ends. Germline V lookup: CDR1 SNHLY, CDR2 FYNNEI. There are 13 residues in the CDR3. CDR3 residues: CASSGGSNSPLHF. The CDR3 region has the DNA TGTGCCAGCAGTGGGGGTTCTAATTCACCCCTCCACTTT.

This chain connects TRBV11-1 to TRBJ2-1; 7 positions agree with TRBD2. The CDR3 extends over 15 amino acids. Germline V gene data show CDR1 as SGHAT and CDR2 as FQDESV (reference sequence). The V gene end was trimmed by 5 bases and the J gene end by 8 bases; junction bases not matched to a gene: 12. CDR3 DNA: TGTGCCAGCAGCCCTCCCTGGGCGGGAGCGGATGAGCAGTTCTTC. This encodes CASSPPWAGADEQFF.

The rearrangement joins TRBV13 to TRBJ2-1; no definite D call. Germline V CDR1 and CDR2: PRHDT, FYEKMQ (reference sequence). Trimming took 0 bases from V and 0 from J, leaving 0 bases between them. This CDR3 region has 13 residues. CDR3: CASSLGSYNEQFF. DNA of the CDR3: TGTGCCAGCAGCTTAGGCTCCTACAATGAGCAGTTCTTC.

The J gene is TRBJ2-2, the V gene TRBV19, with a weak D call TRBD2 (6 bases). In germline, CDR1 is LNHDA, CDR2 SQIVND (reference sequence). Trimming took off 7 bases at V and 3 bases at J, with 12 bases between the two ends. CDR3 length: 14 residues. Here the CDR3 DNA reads TGTGCCAGTAACGGGGGTTCCTACACCGGGGAGCTGTTTTTT. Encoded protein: CASNGGSYTGELFF. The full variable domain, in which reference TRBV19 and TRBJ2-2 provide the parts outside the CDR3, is DGGITQSPKYLFRKEGQNVTLSCEQNLNHDAMYWYRQDPGQGLRLIYYSQIVNDFQKGDIAEGYSVSREKKESFPLTVTSAQKNPTAFYLCASNGGSYTGELFFGEGSRLTVL.